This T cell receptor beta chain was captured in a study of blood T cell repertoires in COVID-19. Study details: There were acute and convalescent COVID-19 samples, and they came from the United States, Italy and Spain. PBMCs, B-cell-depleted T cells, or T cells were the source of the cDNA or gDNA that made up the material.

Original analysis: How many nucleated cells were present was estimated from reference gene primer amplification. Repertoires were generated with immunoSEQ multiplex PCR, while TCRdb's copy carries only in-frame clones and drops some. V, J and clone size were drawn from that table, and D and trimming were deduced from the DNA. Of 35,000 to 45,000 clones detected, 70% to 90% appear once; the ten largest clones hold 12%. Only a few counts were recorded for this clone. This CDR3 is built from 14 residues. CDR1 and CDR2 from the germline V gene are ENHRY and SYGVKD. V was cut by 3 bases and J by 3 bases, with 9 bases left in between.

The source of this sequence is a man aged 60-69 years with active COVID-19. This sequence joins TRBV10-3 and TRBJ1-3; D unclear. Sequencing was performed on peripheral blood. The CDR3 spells CAISDEGYGNTIYF. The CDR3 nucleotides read TGTGCCATCAGTGATGAGGGTTATGGAAACACCATATATTTT.